Given below is one TCR beta chain in context. This clone's antigen is unknown. No per-base quality is available; no much larger clone lies one base away. The CDR3 regions of human TCRbeta chains were analyzed by immunosequencing. In the paper's pipeline: Repertoire TCRs were checked for matches against a reference library of SARS-CoV-2-specific TCRs that had been generated using the MIRA antigen-specificity platform. Breadth was defined as the fraction of unique TCRs that were SARS-CoV-2-associated, and depth was defined as the fraction of total T cells that were SARS-CoV-2-associated. Each spike-specific TCR was assigned to its reactive spike region and to a CD4 or CD8 class using the MIRA data. Log10-transformed breadth and depth values were compared by one-way ANOVA with Sidak's multiple comparisons tests. In its TCRdb copy, this immuneACCESS table keeps in-frame sequences only and misses some clones. Where compared with another copy, unresolved V genes explain less than half of these, and the others have no known cause. That table supplies the V and J calls and clone size; D and trimming were determined from the DNA. A total of 110,000 to 150,000 clones appear in this sample, around 91% of them only once. About 4.8% of the sample rests with the top ten.

The sample is drawn from a study of T cell responses to AZD1222 COVID-19 vaccine (dated by TCRdb to the early 2020s). About the investigation overall: AZD1222 recipients whose second dose came at about 4 weeks and those whose second dose came at about 12 weeks were combined into one group, since spike-specific TCR depth and breadth did not differ between the two schedules. A total of approximately 230 trial participants underwent TCR sequencing, of whom some 210 received two doses of AZD1222 and about 25 received two doses of the MenACWY control vaccine. Trial participants were enrolled into age subgroups of 18-55, 56-69 and 70-plus years, which contained around 150, 28 and 57 TCR-sequenced participants, respectively.

From the cysteine up to the phenylalanine, the CDR3 has a length of 14 residues. The kept DNA is CDR3 alone, 42 bases in frame from the first base. For CDR1 and CDR2, the germline V gene lists MDHEN and SYDVKM. The germline V and J ends show losses of 6 bases and 8 bases respectively, and no gene match explains 10 bases of the junction. Here is what the overall study found, with its caveats: Participants were mostly white British and included more females than males, and it was suggested by the authors that clonal diversity may have been underestimated. Nearly half of unique spike-specific TCRs reportedly recognized epitopes outside regions mutated in the B.1.351 and B.1.1.7 variants. After two AZD1222 doses, both the breadth and the depth of spike-specific TCRs were significantly higher than at day 0 and than in MenACWY recipients. No day 14 peak-response samples were available, so repertoires were characterized only after the peak T cell response. Conclusions about previously exposed vaccinees were limited because only five to seven AZD1222 recipients were SARS-CoV-2 seropositive at baseline. In the small 56-69-year group, the increase in depth fell short of significance, most likely because of low power. The vaccine-associated CD4 TCRs covered the entire spike protein, and the dominant responses fell in regions 160-218 and 743-854.

The time point label, as the study defines it: baseline before first vaccination. Vaccinee samples came from UK trials COV001 and COV002, including a single-blind randomized controlled phase 2/3 trial of AZD1222 (ChAdOx1 nCoV-19) in healthy adults. For TCRbeta chain sequencing, PBMC samples from trial participants were taken at day 0 and at day 28 after the second dose. The chain couples TRBV28 to TRBJ1-3; 7 central nucleotides agree with TRBD1. Here the sequenced sample was peripheral blood, taken on day 0 of AZD1222 vaccination. This receptor was obtained from an adult in good health. This receptor has the CDR3 CASSNRGPEYTIYF. Read as DNA, the sequence is TGTGCCAGCAGCAACAGGGGCCCCGAGTACACCATATATTTT.